Reported below is one T cell receptor beta chain. This sample includes further DNA sequences coding for the same CDR3. The split of CD4+ cells yielded CD45RA+ naive and CD45RA-negative memory subsets. Libraries were prepared by immunoSEQ multiplex PCR; TCRdb keeps only in-frame clonotypes and omits some of them. This sample has a few million clones, with around 90% found just once. The sample belongs to a study of shared clonotypes between healthy human individuals. Germline lookup yields CDR1 DFQATT and CDR2 SNEGSKA (reference sequence). CDR3 length: 11 amino acids. Trimming cost V 1 base and J 7 bases, with 7 bases left between them.

This clonotype was sampled from a man aged 18 to 30 in good health. Some clones in this sample may be carry-over from other donors' samples. The gene calls are TRBV20-1 and TRBJ1-2, with unresolved D. The sequenced sample was naive CD4+ T cells from PBMCs. The subset denotes: CD45RA+ positively selected. For the CDR3, the DNA is TGCAGTGCTAGAGGCGGGGTTGGCTACACCTTC. Protein: CSARGGVGYTF.